This record covers a single T cell receptor (beta chain). Its antigen is unknown. Method: immunoSEQ multiplex PCR; TCRdb's copy keeps in-frame clones and lacks some. The sample includes around 130,000 clones, 80% to 90% seen only once; the top ten take around 9.5%. The V gene end was trimmed by 7 bases and the J gene end by 5 bases; junction bases not matched to a gene: 6. The CDR3 is 14 residues long. Germline CDR1 is SNHLY and CDR2 is FYNNEI. This sample is drawn from a study of T cell responses to AZD1222 COVID-19 vaccine. Study outcomes and limitations: Donors, mostly white British, included more females; clonal diversity was possibly underestimated. With two AZD1222 doses given, Spike-specific TCR breadth and depth both rose.

This TCR derives from an adult who received the AZD1222 COVID-19 vaccine. The sequences come from peripheral blood, collected 28 days after the second AZD1222 dose. The chain recombines TRBV2 with TRBJ2-7, with TRBD1 matching 12 bases. The CDR3 bases are TGTGCCAGCACCCGGGACAGGGGGCCCGACGAGCAGTACTTC. This sequence encodes CASTRDRGPDEQYF.